This is a list of T cell receptor beta chains from one sample in a study of graft-versus-host responses after intestinal transplantation. These receptors have no identified antigens. The method was immunoSEQ multiplex PCR; TCRdb's version includes in-frame clones alone and lacks a portion of them. The table shows about 40,000 clones, with around 95% occurring only once. The sample consisted of unstimulated CD8+ T cells sorted from spleen or lymph node cells, taken before transplant. The source of these receptors is a human donor who was the organ donor for an intestinal transplant. The CDR3 runs from the conserved cysteine through the conserved F or W. The order of the fields is J gene, V gene, clone size, D gene, CDR3 DNA, CDR3 protein. The D gene is left open where the match is weak. Where a row states a size, it is once, few, many or the class of an expanded clone; other rows omit it.

J: TRBJ2-1
V: TRBV9
size: NA
D: TRBD2
DNA: TGTGCCAGCAGCGTAGTGGGTAGCGGGGTCAATGAGCAGTTCTTC
CDR3: CASSVVGSGVNEQFF

J: TRBJ2-1
V: TRBV19
size: once
D: NA
DNA: TGTGCCAGTAGTCCGGGAAATGAGCAGTTCTTC
CDR3: CASSPGNEQFF

J: TRBJ2-1
V: TRBV7-7
size: NA
D: NA
DNA: TGTGCTAGCAGCCTCGGGGTGGGGAATGAGCAGTTCTTC
CDR3: CASSLGVGNEQFF

J: TRBJ2-7
V: TRBV29-1
size: NA
D: NA
DNA: TGCAGCGTTGAAATGTTGGAGGGGTCCTACGAGCAGTACTTC
CDR3: CSVEMLEGSYEQYF

J: TRBJ1-1
V: TRBV19
size: NA
D: NA
DNA: TGTGCCAGTAGTATAGGAGGTAACACTGAAGCTTTCTTT
CDR3: CASSIGGNTEAFF

J: TRBJ2-7
V: TRBV4-1
size: NA
D: TRBD1
DNA: TGCGCCAGCAGCCGACGATACGTAGGACAGGGGGATGGTTGGGCGTGGGAGCAGTACTTC
CDR3: CASSRRYVGQGDGWAWEQYF

J: TRBJ2-4
V: TRBV5-6
size: NA
D: NA
DNA: TGTGCCAGCAGCCACCTAGGGGGGGCCCAAAGGGGCAACATTCAGTACTTC
CDR3: CASSHLGGAQRGNIQYF

J: TRBJ2-1
V: TRBV5-5
size: NA
D: NA
DNA: TGTGCCAGCAGCTTGGGACTAAGTGAGCAGTTCTTC
CDR3: CASSLGLSEQFF

J: TRBJ1-6
V: TRBV5-5
size: NA
D: NA
DNA: TGTGCCAGCAGCTTGTTTCTACCCAATTCACCCCTCCACTTT
CDR3: CASSLFLPNSPLHF

J: TRBJ2-4
V: TRBV9
size: NA
D: NA
DNA: TGTGCCAGCAGCGTAGGATATGCCAAAAACATTCAGTACTTC
CDR3: CASSVGYAKNIQYF

J: TRBJ2-7
V: TRBV2
size: NA
D: TRBD1
DNA: TGTGCCAGCAGTGAAACCCCCTCCGGACAGGGGAACTACGAGCAGTACTTC
CDR3: CASSETPSGQGNYEQYF

J: TRBJ2-7
V: TRBV29-1
size: NA
D: NA
DNA: TGCAGCGTGGTACTTCAGGGTAAGGGACTCCACGAGCAGTACTTC
CDR3: CSVVLQGKGLHEQYF

J: TRBJ1-2
V: TRBV18
size: NA
D: NA
DNA: TGTGCCAGCTCACCACAGGAGGGGGTAGAAGGCTACACCTTC
CDR3: CASSPQEGVEGYTF

J: TRBJ1-2
V: TRBV7-3
size: once
D: TRBD1
DNA: TGTGCCAGCAGCTTGATTGGTGGGACAGGGGGCCATGGCTACACCTTC
CDR3: CASSLIGGTGGHGYTF

J: TRBJ1-2
V: TRBV6-5
size: NA
D: TRBD1
DNA: TGTGCCAGCAGCGAAGGACAGGGTGGCTATGGCTACACCTTC
CDR3: CASSEGQGGYGYTF

J: TRBJ2-3
V: TRBV27
size: NA
D: NA
DNA: TGTGCCAGCAGTTTAAAACGGATCACAGATACGCAGTATTTT
CDR3: CASSLKRITDTQYF

J: TRBJ2-3
V: TRBV4-3
size: NA
D: NA
DNA: TGCGCCAGCAGCCAAGAAATCCACTCCGATAGCACAGATACGCAGTATTTT
CDR3: CASSQEIHSDSTDTQYF

J: TRBJ2-3
V: TRBV15
size: NA
D: TRBD1
DNA: TGTGCCACCAGCAGAGTCGGGACAGCTACAGATACGCAGTATTTT
CDR3: CATSRVGTATDTQYF

J: TRBJ2-7
V: TRBV19
size: once
D: NA
DNA: TGTGCCAGTAGCGCAGGGCTCTCCTACGAGCAGTACTTC
CDR3: CASSAGLSYEQYF

J: TRBJ1-2
V: TRBV15
size: once
D: NA
DNA: TGTGCCACCAGCAGACAGGGACCCCTAAACTATGGCTACACCTTC
CDR3: CATSRQGPLNYGYTF

J: TRBJ1-1
V: TRBV5-1
size: NA
D: NA
DNA: TGCGCCAGCAGCTCAGGGTCGGACACTGAAGCTTTCTTT
CDR3: CASSSGSDTEAFF

J: TRBJ1-5
V: TRBV4-1
size: NA
D: NA
DNA: TGCGCCAGCAGCCAAACCTCGGTAGGGGGTCAGCCCCAGCATTTT
CDR3: CASSQTSVGGQPQHF

J: TRBJ2-7
V: TRBV9
size: NA
D: NA
DNA: TGTGCCAGCAGCGTAGATCTGGGAAGCTACTACGAGCAGTACTTC
CDR3: CASSVDLGSYYEQYF

J: TRBJ2-1
V: TRBV2
size: NA
D: NA
DNA: TGTGCCATTCAAACCGGGACTTCCTACAATGAGCAGTTCTTC
CDR3: CAIQTGTSYNEQFF

J: TRBJ2-7
V: TRBV4-1
size: NA
D: NA
DNA: TGCGCCAGCAGCCAATTTTCAGCTGGGGAGCAGTACTTC
CDR3: CASSQFSAGEQYF

J: TRBJ2-1
V: TRBV29-1
size: NA
D: NA
DNA: TGCAGCGTTGAGGGGCGGGATGTGCGCTCCTACAATGAGCAGTTCTTC
CDR3: CSVEGRDVRSYNEQFF

J: TRBJ2-3
V: TRBV9
size: NA
D: TRBD1
DNA: TGTGCCAGCAGCGAAAACCGGGACAGGGGTGCAGATACGCAGTATTTT
CDR3: CASSENRDRGADTQYF

J: TRBJ1-1
V: TRBV6-5
size: few
D: TRBD1
DNA: TGTGCCAGCAGTTACTCGGACAGGGGGAACACTGAAGCTTTCTTT
CDR3: CASSYSDRGNTEAFF

J: TRBJ2-3
V: TRBV7-8
size: NA
D: NA
DNA: TGTGCCAGCAGCTCCTACCGGGAGCCCACAGATACGCAGTATTTT
CDR3: CASSSYREPTDTQYF

J: TRBJ2-7
V: TRBV6-6
size: NA
D: TRBD2
DNA: TGTGCCAGCAGCGGGGGGGCCTACGAGCAGTACTTC
CDR3: CASSGGAYEQYF

J: TRBJ1-2
V: TRBV6-9
size: NA
D: NA
DNA: TGTGCCAGCAGTTACAAGGGTAACTATGGCTACACCTTC
CDR3: CASSYKGNYGYTF

J: TRBJ2-7
V: TRBV12-2
size: NA
D: NA
DNA: TGTGCAAGTCGCTCCCGGGACAGGTCCTACGAGCAGTACTTC
CDR3: CASRSRDRSYEQYF

J: TRBJ2-7
V: TRBV11-2
size: NA
D: TRBD1
DNA: TGTGCCAGCACCTCGGGGACAGGTTACTACGAGCAGTACTTC
CDR3: CASTSGTGYYEQYF

J: TRBJ2-7
V: TRBV4-2
size: once
D: TRBD2
DNA: TGTGCCAGCAGCCAAGAGGGAGACGGCGGGGGGTGGTACGAGCAGTACTTC
CDR3: CASSQEGDGGGWYEQYF